The entry that follows covers one T cell receptor beta chain sequence. The antigen is unknown. The CDR3 is made up of 13 amino acids. V lost 7 bases to trimming and J lost 8 bases; unmatched junction nucleotides: 8. CDR1 SQVTM and CDR2 ANQGSEA come from the germline V gene. Sequencing used immunoSEQ multiplex PCR; TCRdb keeps in-frame clones, though not all of them. The sample includes around 50,000 clones, just under 80% of them seen just once. This sample is part of a study of memory CD4+ T cells and cytomegalovirus serostatus. Across the study: Healthy Belgian adult donors included nine or ten CMV-positive and 24 CMV-negative people.

Overall study findings and caveats: Suggested: most of the CMV-linked TCR signature lies in CD4+ memory cells. Of 150 to 200 reported CMV TCRbeta sequences, about 67 were found in memory CD4+ repertoires.

Single viable CD3+CD4+CD8-CD45RO+ cells were sorted as the memory CD4+ T cells. Positive selection with CD4 microbeads enriched total CD4+ T cells. The rearrangement uses TRBV29-1 and TRBJ2-3, with TRBD2 matching 11 bases. The receptor comes from an adult in good health and CMV-seronegative. Sequencing used memory CD4+ T cells from blood. Here the CDR3 DNA reads TGCAGCGAAAGACTAGCGGGGTCGAGTACGCAGTATTTT. The encoded protein is CSERLAGSSTQYF.